These 24 T cell receptor beta chains were all obtained from the same sample, sequenced in a study of CD8 T cell repertoires and HIV-1 epitope variants. Their antigen targets remain unknown. This table comes from immunoSEQ multiplex PCR, and its TCRdb copy is limited to in-frame clones, with some not included. The table has approximately 5,000 clones, about 70% seen once. Source material: cultured CD8+ T cells derived from PBMCs. All receptors come from a male donor with HIV.

The J gene is TRBJ2-1, the V gene TRBV27, with 7 bases fitting TRBD1. CDR1 and CDR2 from the germline V gene are MNHEY and SMNVEV (reference sequence). The CDR3 is 12 amino acids. The ends lost 3 bases at V and 9 bases at J; junction bases unmatched: 2. This CDR3 is CASSFHRGEQFF. The CDR3 bases are TGTGCCAGCAGTTTCCACAGGGGTGAGCAGTTCTTC.

The chain combines TRBV7-6 with TRBJ2-1; the D is unclear. This CDR3 has 13 residues. Germline lookup yields CDR1 SGHVS and CDR2 FNYEAQ. The V end was cut by 1 base, the J end by 9 bases, with 10 bases between. CDR3 region: CASSLDGASEQFF. CDR3 bases: TGTGCCAGCAGCTTAGACGGTGCCAGTGAGCAGTTCTTC. Supplemented by reference TRBV7-6 and TRBJ2-1, the full variable domain reads GAGVSQSPRYKVTKRGQDVALRCDPISGHVSLYWYRQALGQGPEFLTYFNYEAQQDKSGLPNDRFSAERPEGSISTLTIQRTEQRDSAMYRCASSLDGASEQFFGPGTRLTVL.

This chain uses TRBV23-1 with TRBJ1-1; D is undetermined. TRBV23-1 has ORF status, its function being uncertain. Trimming pared 2 bases from V and 6 bases from J, leaving 10 bases between. There are 13 residues in the CDR3. CDR3 nucleotides: TGCGCCAGCAGTCAACTCAGCCAGCCTGAAGCTTTCTTT. Protein product: CASSQLSQPEAFF.

The table lists this clone with a few counts. The CDR3 nucleotides are TGTGCCAGCACCCTAATTAACCCAGGGGCGTATTTT. Its protein is CASTLINPGAYF. The chain recombines TRBV9 with TRBJ2-3, with D perhaps matching TRBD1 (6 bases). The CDR3 covers 12 residues. Germline lookup yields CDR1 SGDLS and CDR2 YYNGEE. The V end was cut by 6 bases, the J end by 14 bases, with 19 bases between.

The V call is TRBV6-1, the J call TRBJ2-1; 7 nucleotides match TRBD2. V was pared by 1 base and J by 1 base, with 4 bases of the junction left unmatched. CDR1 and CDR2 from the germline V gene are MNHNS and SASEGT. The CDR3 length is 16 residues. CDR3 residues: CASSEEGGSSYNEQFF. The CDR3 nucleotides are TGTGCCAGCAGTGAAGAGGGCGGGAGTTCCTACAATGAGCAGTTCTTC.

This chain connects TRBV4-1 to TRBJ1-1; tentatively, D is TRBD1 (6 bases). Per the germline V gene, CDR1 is MGHRA and CDR2 is YSYEKL. Trimming removed 1 base at V and 8 bases at J, with 8 bases between. CDR3 length equals 12 residues. CDR3 sequence: CASSQGTAEAFF. The CDR3 DNA follows: TGCGCCAGCAGCCAAGGGACAGCCGAAGCTTTCTTT.

The CDR3 DNA reads as TGTGCCAGCAGCAAACAGGATTACGAGCAGTACTTC. Protein product: CASSKQDYEQYF. The genes are TRBV4-2 and TRBJ2-7; D may be TRBD1 (5 bases). CDR3 length: 12 amino acids. V was cut by 5 bases and J by 4 bases, with 9 bases left in between. CDR1 LGHNA and CDR2 YNFKEQ come from the germline V gene.

The CDR3 loop reads CASSWTGGNTEAFF. CDR3 DNA: TGTGCCAGCAGTTGGACAGGGGGCAACACTGAAGCTTTCTTT. The chain couples TRBV6-6 to TRBJ1-1, with 11 bases matching TRBD1. The CDR3 is 14 residues long. Germline V gene lookup returns CDR1 MNHNY and CDR2 SVGAGI (reference sequence). Trimming cost V 4 bases and J 2 bases; bases outside gene matches: 0.

In its sample, this clone was seen a few times. The rearrangement joins TRBV5-6 to TRBJ2-7, with TRBD1 matching over 7 bases. Trimming at V came to 6 bases and at J to 4 bases, leaving 13 bases not matched to a gene. This CDR3 region has 15 residues. Germline CDR1 reads SGHDT; CDR2 reads YYEEEE. Here the CDR3 reads CASTGVETGNYEQYF. The CDR3 DNA reads as TGTGCCAGCACCGGGGTAGAGACAGGGAATTACGAGCAGTACTTC.

The chain combines TRBV2 with TRBJ1-2; 10 nucleotides align to TRBD1. CDR1 SNHLY and CDR2 FYNNEI come from the germline V gene. This CDR3 region has 13 residues. Trimming cost V 5 bases and J 8 bases; bases outside gene matches: 5. The chain's CDR3 is CASSSGTGEGYTF. The CDR3 nucleotides are TGTGCCAGCAGTTCCGGGACAGGGGAAGGCTACACCTTC.

The chain combines TRBV19 with TRBJ1-1, with a possible D match to TRBD1 (5 bases). Per germline, CDR1 LNHDA and CDR2 SQIVND (reference sequence). Trimming pared 3 bases from V and 8 bases from J, leaving 10 bases between. CDR3 length: 12 residues. The CDR3 region is CASSIPGPEAFF. CDR3 coding DNA: TGTGCCAGTAGTATCCCAGGGCCCGAAGCTTTCTTT.

The chain recombines TRBV10-3 with TRBJ2-6; the match to TRBD1 covers 9 bases. With 6 bases clipped from V and 2 bases from J, the junction kept 5 bases outside the gene matches. The CDR3 spans 16 residues. Per the germline V gene, CDR1 is ENHRY and CDR2 is SYGVKD. The CDR3 reads CAIRTGDRAGANVLTF. CDR3 sequence (DNA): TGTGCCATCAGGACCGGGGACAGGGCTGGGGCCAACGTCCTGACTTTC.

This clone appeared a few times. CDR3 in DNA: TGTGCCAGCAGTCCCTCGAGTAGCAATCAGCCCCAGCATTTT. Translation: CASSPSSSNQPQHF. V is TRBV28 and J is TRBJ1-5; D unclear. Germline-derived CDR1 and CDR2 are MDHEN and SYDVKM. The CDR3 contains 14 residues. V dropped 5 bases and J dropped 0 bases, with 8 bases sitting between them.

This rearrangement joins TRBV6-1 to TRBJ2-7; possibly TRBD1 for D (6 bases). In germline, CDR1 is MNHNS, CDR2 SASEGT. Trimming stripped 4 bases from V and 0 bases from J, with 13 bases between. CDR3 length: 15 residues. The DNA for the CDR3 is TGTGCCAGCAGTGCCGGGACACTTAGCTCCTACGAGCAGTACTTC. Translating gives CASSAGTLSSYEQYF.

The rearrangement joins TRBV28 to TRBJ1-3; maybe TRBD1 (6 bases). CDR1 is MDHEN, CDR2 SYDVKM, per germline. This CDR3 spans 19 amino acids. The V and J ends lost 4 bases and 3 bases respectively, with 25 bases between them. CDR3 amino acids: CASSSQNIHREGSGNTIYF. The CDR3 DNA reads TGTGCCAGCAGTTCCCAAAACATACACAGGGAAGGGAGTGGAAACACCATATATTTT.

The chain is built from TRBV2 and TRBJ2-3; 9 nucleotides agree with TRBD1. Losses at the gene ends were 4 bases for V and 4 bases for J; bases not matched to a gene: 9. This CDR3 region has 16 residues. Germline CDR1 is SNHLY and CDR2 is FYNNEI. CDR3: CASSGSPDRGSDTQYF. The CDR3 coding sequence is TGTGCCAGCAGTGGATCTCCCGACAGGGGGTCAGATACGCAGTATTTT.

The rearrangement joins TRBV27 to TRBJ2-1, with D hard to call. This CDR3 region has 13 residues. CDR1 is MNHEY and CDR2 is SMNVEV in the germline V gene (reference sequence). Trimming cost V 5 bases and J 5 bases, with 10 bases left between them. CDR3 region: CASSPLGDNEQFF. CDR3 bases: TGTGCCAGCAGTCCCTTGGGCGACAATGAGCAGTTCTTC.

This clone is medium-sized within its sample. The chain recombines TRBV4-2 with TRBJ2-7, with 7 bases aligning to TRBD1. Germline V lookup: CDR1 LGHNA, CDR2 YNFKEQ. The CDR3 runs 13 residues. The V and J ends lost 2 bases and 5 bases, in that order; junction bases with no gene match: 3. The DNA of the CDR3 is TGTGCCAGCAGCCAAACAGGGGTCAACGAGCAGTACTTC. Amino acid sequence: CASSQTGVNEQYF.

The chain employs TRBV7-6 and TRBJ1-1; D remains ambiguous. Trimming shortened V by 6 bases and J by 0 bases, and 8 bases separated the two germline ends. This CDR3 is 13 amino acids long. Germline loops: CDR1 SGHVS, CDR2 FNYEAQ. CDR3 residues: CASSPGMNTEAFF. CDR3 bases: TGTGCCAGCAGTCCGGGGATGAACACTGAAGCTTTCTTT. The full variable domain, in which reference TRBV7-6 and TRBJ1-1 provide the parts outside the CDR3, is GAGVSQSPRYKVTKRGQDVALRCDPISGHVSLYWYRQALGQGPEFLTYFNYEAQQDKSGLPNDRFSAERPEGSISTLTIQRTEQRDSAMYRCASSPGMNTEAFFGQGTRLTVV.

This clone is a singleton in its sample. This chain joins TRBV4-2 and TRBJ2-7; 7 nucleotides align to TRBD1. The CDR3 is 14 amino acids. V was clipped by 5 bases and J by 7 bases; unmatched bases: 11. Germline V gene data show CDR1 as LGHNA and CDR2 as YNFKEQ. This chain's CDR3 is CASSLGQYLREQYF. In DNA form, the CDR3 reads TGTGCCAGCAGCTTGGGACAGTACCTTCGTGAGCAGTACTTC.

The chain carries TRBV6-6 and TRBJ2-1; D is uncertain. From germline, CDR1 is MNHNY and CDR2 SVGAGI (reference sequence). V lost 0 bases and J 5 bases, leaving 8 bases between the germline ends. The CDR3 has 14 amino acids. The CDR3 region is CASSYSTQNNEQFF. As DNA, the CDR3 is TGTGCCAGCAGTTACTCGACCCAGAACAATGAGCAGTTCTTC.

A few counts support this clone. This chain connects TRBV4-1 to TRBJ1-6, with no clear D. Looked up from germline, CDR1 is MGHRA and CDR2 is YSYEKL. The CDR3 is 15 amino acids. V shed 3 bases and J shed 9 bases, with 15 bases lying between them. CDR3: CASSHPGGLASPLHF. As DNA, the CDR3 is TGCGCCAGCAGCCATCCCGGTGGCTTGGCTTCACCCCTCCACTTT.

This clone was seen a handful of times. The chain uses TRBV27 and TRBJ2-6, with D possibly TRBD1 on 5 matching bases. The CDR3 totals 15 residues. V lost 2 bases to trimming and J lost 3 bases, with 8 bases between them. Germline-derived CDR1 and CDR2 are MNHEY and SMNVEV (reference sequence). The CDR3 DNA is TGTGCCAGCAGTTTACTCAGGGATGGGGCCAACGTCCTGACTTTC. Translation gives CASSLLRDGANVLTF.

J is TRBJ2-1 and V is TRBV19; D is ambiguous. Germline V gene data show CDR1 as LNHDA and CDR2 as SQIVND (reference sequence). Trimming stripped 3 bases from V and 0 bases from J, with 6 bases between. This CDR3 comprises 14 residues. The CDR3 DNA sequence: TGTGCCAGTAGTATTGCAAGCTCCTACAATGAGCAGTTCTTC. This gives the protein CASSIASSYNEQFF.